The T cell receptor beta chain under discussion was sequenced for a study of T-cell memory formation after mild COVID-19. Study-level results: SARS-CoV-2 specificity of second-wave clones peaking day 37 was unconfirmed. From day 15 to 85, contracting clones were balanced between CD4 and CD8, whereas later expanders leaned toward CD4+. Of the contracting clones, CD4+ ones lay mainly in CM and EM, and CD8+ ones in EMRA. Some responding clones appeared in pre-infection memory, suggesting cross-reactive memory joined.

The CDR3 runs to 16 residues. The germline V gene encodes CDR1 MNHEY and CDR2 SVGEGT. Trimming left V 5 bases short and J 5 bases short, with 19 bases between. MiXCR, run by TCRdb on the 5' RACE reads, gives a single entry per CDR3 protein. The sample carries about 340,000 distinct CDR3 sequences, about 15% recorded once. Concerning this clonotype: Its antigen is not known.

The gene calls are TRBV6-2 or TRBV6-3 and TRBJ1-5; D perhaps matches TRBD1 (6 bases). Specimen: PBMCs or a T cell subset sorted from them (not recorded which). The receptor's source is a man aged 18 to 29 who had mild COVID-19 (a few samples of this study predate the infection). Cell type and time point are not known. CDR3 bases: TGTGCCAGCAGTCAAACAGGGAGCAATTATTATCAGCCCCAGCATTTT. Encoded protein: CASSQTGSNYYQPQHF.